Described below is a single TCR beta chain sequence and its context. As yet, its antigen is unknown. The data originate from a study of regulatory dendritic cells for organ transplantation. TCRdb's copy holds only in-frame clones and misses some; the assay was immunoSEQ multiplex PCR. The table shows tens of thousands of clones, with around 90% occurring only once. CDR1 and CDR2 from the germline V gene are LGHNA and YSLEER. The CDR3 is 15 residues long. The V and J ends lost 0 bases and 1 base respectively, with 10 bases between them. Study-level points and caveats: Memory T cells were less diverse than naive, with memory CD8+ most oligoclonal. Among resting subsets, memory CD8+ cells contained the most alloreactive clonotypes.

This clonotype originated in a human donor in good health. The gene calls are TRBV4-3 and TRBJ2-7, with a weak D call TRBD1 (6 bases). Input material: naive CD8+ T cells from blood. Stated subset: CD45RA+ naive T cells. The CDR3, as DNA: TGCGCCAGCAGCCAAGAGTACAGGGATTCCTACGAGCAGTACTTC. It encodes CASSQEYRDSYEQYF.